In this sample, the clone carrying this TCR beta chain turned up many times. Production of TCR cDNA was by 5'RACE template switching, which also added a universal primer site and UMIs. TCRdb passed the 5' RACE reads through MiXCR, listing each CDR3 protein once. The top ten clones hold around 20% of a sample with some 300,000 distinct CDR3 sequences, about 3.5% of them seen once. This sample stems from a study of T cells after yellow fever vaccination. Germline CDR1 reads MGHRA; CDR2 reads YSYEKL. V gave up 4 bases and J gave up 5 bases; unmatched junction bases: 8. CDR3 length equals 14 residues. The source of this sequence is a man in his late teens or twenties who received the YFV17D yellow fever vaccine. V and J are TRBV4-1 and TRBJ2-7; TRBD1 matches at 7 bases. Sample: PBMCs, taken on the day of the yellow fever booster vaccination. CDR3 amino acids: CASSRDRVRHEQYF. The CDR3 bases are TGCGCCAGCAGCCGTGACAGGGTTAGGCACGAGCAGTACTTC.